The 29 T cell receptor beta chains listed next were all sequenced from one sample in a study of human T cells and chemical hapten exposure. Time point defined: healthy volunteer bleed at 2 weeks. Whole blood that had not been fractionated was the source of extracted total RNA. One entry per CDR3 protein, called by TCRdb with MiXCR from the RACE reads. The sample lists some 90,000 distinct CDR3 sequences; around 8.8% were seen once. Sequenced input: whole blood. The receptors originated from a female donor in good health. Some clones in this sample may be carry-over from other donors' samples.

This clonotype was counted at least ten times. The CDR3 coding sequence is TGCAGTGCTGCCCTGGCGGGCAGCAACATTCAGTACTTC. Translation gives CSAALAGSNIQYF. The chain links TRBV20-1 to TRBJ2-4; possible D gene TRBD2, 5 bases. Trimming pared 5 bases from V and 7 bases from J, leaving 15 bases between. Germline-derived CDR1 and CDR2 are DFQATT and SNEGSKA (reference sequence). The CDR3 sequence is 13 residues long.

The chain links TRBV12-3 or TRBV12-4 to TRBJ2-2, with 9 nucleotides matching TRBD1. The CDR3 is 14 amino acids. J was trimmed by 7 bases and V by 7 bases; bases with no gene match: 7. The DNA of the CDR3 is TGTGCCAGCACTGGGGACAGGGATCACGGGGAGCTGTTTTTT. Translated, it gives CASTGDRDHGELFF.

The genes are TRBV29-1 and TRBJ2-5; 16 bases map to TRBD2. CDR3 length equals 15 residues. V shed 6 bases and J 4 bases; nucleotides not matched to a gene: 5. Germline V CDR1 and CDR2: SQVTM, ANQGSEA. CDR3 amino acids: CSVPGLAGGPETQYF. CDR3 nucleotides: TGCAGCGTCCCGGGACTAGCGGGAGGGCCAGAGACCCAGTACTTC.

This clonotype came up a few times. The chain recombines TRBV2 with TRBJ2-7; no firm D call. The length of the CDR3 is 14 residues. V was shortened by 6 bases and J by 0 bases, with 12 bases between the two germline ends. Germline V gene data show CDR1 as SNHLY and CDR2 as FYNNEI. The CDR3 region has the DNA TGTGCCAGCAGCCCGGATCAAGGCTCCTACGAGCAGTACTTC. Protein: CASSPDQGSYEQYF.

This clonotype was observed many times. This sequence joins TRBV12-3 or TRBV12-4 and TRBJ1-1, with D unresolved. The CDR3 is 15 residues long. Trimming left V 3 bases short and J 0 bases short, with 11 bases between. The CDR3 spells CASSFPGRMNTEAFF. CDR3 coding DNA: TGTGCCAGCAGTTTCCCGGGTAGGATGAACACTGAAGCTTTCTTT.

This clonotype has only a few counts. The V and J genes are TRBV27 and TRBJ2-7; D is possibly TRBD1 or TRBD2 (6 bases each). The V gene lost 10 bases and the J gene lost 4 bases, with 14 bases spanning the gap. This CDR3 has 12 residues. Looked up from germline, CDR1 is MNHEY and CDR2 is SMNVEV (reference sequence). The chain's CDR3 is CATRGREYEQYF. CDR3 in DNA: TGTGCCACCAGGGGCCGGGAGTACGAGCAGTACTTC.

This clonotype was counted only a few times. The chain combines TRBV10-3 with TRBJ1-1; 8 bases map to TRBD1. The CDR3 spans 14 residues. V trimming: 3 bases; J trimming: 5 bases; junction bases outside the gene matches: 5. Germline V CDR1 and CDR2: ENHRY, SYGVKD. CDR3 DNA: TGTGCCATCAGTGAACAGGGGGGGGGGACTGAAGCTTTCTTT. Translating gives CAISEQGGGTEAFF.

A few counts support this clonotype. Written as DNA, the CDR3 is TGTGCCAGCAGCCAAGATAGAGGGGAAGTCAGTACGCAGTATTTT. This sequence encodes CASSQDRGEVSTQYF. The chain uses TRBV3-1 and TRBJ2-3; D is perhaps TRBD1 or TRBD2 (5 bases each). Germline-derived CDR1 and CDR2 are LGHDT and YNNKEL (reference sequence). This CDR3 is built from 15 residues. The germline V and J ends were trimmed by 0 bases and 8 bases, with 15 bases remaining between them.

The DNA for the CDR3 is TGTGCCAGCAGTTTCCTAGCGCAGGAGACCCAGTACTTC. Translated: CASSFLAQETQYF. V gene TRBV6-2 or TRBV6-3 combines with J gene TRBJ2-5; D might be TRBD2 (6 bases). This CDR3 contains 13 residues. CDR1 is MNHEY and CDR2 is SVGEGT in the germline V gene. V was clipped by 4 bases and J by 5 bases, with 11 bases between them.

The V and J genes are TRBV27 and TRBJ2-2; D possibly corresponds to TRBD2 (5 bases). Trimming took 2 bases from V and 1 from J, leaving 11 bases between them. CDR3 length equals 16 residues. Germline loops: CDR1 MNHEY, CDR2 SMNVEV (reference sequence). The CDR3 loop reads CASSLEGLVNTGELFF. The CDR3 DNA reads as TGTGCCAGCAGTTTAGAGGGTTTGGTGAACACCGGGGAGCTGTTTTTT.

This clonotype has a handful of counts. Here the CDR3 reads CASSVQGTSYNEQFF. The CDR3 DNA reads as TGTGCCAGCAGCGTTCAAGGTACCTCCTACAATGAGCAGTTCTTC. The V and J genes are TRBV9 and TRBJ2-1; D gene unclear. CDR1 is SGDLS, CDR2 YYNGEE, per germline. Deletions cut 2 bases from V and 0 bases from J, with 9 bases between. The CDR3 has 15 residues.

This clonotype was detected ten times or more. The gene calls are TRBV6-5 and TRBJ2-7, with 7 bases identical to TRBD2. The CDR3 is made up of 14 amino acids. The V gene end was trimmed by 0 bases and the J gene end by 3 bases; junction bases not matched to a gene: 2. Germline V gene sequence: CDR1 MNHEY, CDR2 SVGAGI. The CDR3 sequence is CASSYSGLLYEQYF. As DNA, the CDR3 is TGTGCCAGCAGTTACTCGGGACTACTCTACGAGCAGTACTTC.

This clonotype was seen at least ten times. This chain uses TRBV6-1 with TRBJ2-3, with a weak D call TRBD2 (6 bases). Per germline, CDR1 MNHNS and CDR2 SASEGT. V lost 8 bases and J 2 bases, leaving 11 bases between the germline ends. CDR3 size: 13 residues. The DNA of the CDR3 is TGTGCCAGCGCGGAGGGATCCACAGATACGCAGTATTTT. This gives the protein CASAEGSTDTQYF.

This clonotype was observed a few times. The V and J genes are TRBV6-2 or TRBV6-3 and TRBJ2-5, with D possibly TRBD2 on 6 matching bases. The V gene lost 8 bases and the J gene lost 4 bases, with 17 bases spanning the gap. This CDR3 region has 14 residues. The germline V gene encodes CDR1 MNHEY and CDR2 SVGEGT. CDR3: CASEVAEGGETQYF. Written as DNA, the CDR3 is TGTGCCAGCGAAGTAGCGGAGGGAGGAGAGACCCAGTACTTC.

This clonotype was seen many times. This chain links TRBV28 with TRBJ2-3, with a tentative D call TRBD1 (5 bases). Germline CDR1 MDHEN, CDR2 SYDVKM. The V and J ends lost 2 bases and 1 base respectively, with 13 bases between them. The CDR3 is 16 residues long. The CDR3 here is CASSLRAEGGTDTQYF. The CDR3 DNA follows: TGTGCCAGCAGTTTAAGGGCGGAAGGGGGCACAGATACGCAGTATTTT.

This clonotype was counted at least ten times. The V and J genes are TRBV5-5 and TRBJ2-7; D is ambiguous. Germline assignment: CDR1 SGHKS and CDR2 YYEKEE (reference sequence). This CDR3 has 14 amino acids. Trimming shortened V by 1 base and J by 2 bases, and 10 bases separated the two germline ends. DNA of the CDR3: TGTGCCAGCAGCTTGAAGTTGTCTGCCTACGAGCAGTACTTC. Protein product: CASSLKLSAYEQYF.

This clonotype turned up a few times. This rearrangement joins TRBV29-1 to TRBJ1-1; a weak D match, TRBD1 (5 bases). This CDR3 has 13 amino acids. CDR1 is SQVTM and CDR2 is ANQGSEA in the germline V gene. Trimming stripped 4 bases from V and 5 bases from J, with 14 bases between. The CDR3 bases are TGCAGCGTTGCCCCCAGGGTGGAAACTGAAGCTTTCTTT. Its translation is CSVAPRVETEAFF.

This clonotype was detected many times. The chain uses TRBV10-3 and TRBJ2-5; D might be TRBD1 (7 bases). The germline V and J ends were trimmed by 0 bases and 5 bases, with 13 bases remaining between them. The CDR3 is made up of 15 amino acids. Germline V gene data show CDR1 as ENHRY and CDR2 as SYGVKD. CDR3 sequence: CAISESTGRGETQYF. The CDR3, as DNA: TGTGCCATCAGTGAGTCGACAGGGCGGGGTGAGACCCAGTACTTC.

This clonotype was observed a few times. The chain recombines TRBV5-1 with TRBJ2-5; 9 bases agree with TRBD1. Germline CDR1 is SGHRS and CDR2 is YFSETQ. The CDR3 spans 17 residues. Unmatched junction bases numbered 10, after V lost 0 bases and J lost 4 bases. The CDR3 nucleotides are TGCGCCAGCAGCTTGGCCCGGGGACAGGGAGGAGGAGAGACCCAGTACTTC. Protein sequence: CASSLARGQGGGETQYF. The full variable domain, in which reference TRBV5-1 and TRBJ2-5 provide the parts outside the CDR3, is KAGVTQTPRYLIKTRGQQVTLSCSPISGHRSVSWYQQTPGQGLQFLFEYFSETQRNKGNFPGRFSGRQFSNSRSEMNVSTLELGDSALYLCASSLARGQGGGETQYFGPGTRLLVL.

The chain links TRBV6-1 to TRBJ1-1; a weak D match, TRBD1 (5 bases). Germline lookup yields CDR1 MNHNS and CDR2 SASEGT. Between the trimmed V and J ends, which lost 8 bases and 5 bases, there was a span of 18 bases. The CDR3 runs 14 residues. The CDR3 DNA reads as TGTGCCAGCCGTGTAAGGCTTAGGGGTACTGAAGCTTTCTTT. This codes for CASRVRLRGTEAFF.

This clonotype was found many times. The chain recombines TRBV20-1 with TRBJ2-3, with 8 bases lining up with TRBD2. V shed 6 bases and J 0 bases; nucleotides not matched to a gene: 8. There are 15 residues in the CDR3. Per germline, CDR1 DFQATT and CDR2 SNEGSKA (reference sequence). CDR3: CSAALAVISTDTQYF. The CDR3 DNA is TGCAGTGCGGCACTAGCGGTTATAAGCACAGATACGCAGTATTTT.

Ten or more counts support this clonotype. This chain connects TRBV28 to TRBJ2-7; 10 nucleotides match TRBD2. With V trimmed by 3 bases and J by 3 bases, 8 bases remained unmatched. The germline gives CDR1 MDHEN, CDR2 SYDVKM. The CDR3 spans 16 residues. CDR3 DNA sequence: TGTGCCAGCAGTTTTGCCGGGTCTAGCGGGAGCTACGAGCAGTACTTC. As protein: CASSFAGSSGSYEQYF.

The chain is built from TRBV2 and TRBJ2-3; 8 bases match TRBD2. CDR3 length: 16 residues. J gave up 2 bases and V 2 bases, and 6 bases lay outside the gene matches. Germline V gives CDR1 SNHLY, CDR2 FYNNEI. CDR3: CASSEQGLVLTDTQYF. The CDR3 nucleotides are TGTGCCAGCAGTGAACAGGGACTAGTCCTCACAGATACGCAGTATTTT.

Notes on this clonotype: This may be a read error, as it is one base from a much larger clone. The CDR3 sequence is CASSQKQGGGLTEAFF. The CDR3 DNA reads as TGTGCCAGCAGCCAAAAACAGGGAGGAGGTCTCACTGAAGCTTTCTTT. V and J are TRBV3-1 and TRBJ1-1; the D gene is possibly TRBD1 (6 bases). Trimming left V 2 bases short and J 4 bases short, with 17 bases between. The CDR3 loop spans 16 amino acids. In germline, CDR1 is LGHDT, CDR2 YNNKEL (reference sequence).

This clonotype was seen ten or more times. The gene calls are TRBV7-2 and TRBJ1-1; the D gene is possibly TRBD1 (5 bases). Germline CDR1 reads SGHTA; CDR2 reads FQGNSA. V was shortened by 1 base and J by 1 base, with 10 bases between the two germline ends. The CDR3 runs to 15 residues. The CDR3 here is CASSLVVGANTEAFF. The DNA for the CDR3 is TGTGCCAGCAGCTTAGTAGTAGGGGCGAACACTGAAGCTTTCTTT.

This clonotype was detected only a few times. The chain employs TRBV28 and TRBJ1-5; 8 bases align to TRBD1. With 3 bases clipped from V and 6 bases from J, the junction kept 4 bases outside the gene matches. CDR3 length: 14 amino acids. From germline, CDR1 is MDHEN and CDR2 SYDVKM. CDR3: CASSFSTGGQPQHF. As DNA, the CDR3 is TGTGCCAGCAGTTTTTCCACAGGGGGTCAGCCCCAGCATTTT.

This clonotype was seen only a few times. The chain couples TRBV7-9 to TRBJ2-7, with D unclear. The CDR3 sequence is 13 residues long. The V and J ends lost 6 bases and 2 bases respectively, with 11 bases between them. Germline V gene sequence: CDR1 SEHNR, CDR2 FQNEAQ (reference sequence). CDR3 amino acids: CASRPGRAYEQYF. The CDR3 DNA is TGTGCCAGCAGACCAGGAAGGGCCTACGAGCAGTACTTC.

CDR3 residues: CASSWDSYGYTF. For the CDR3, the DNA is TGTGCCAGCAGTTGGGACAGCTATGGCTACACCTTC. The chain uses TRBV6-6 and TRBJ1-2; 7 bases agree with TRBD1. Germline V CDR1 and CDR2: MNHNY, SVGAGI (reference sequence). J was trimmed by 4 bases and V by 4 bases; bases with no gene match: 0. The CDR3 runs to 12 residues.

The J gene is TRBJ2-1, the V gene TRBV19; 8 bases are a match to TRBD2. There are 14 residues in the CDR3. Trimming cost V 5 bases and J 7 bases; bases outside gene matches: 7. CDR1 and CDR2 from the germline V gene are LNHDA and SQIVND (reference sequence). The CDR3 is CASSDQAGVNEQFF. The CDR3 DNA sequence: TGTGCCAGTAGTGATCAAGCGGGAGTGAATGAGCAGTTCTTC.